This is a list of T cell receptor beta chains from one sample in a study of a mutant IDH1 vaccine in newly diagnosed glioma. For these receptors, no antigen is known. Repertoires were generated with immunoSEQ multiplex PCR, while TCRdb's copy carries only in-frame clones and drops some. The sample includes around 60,000 clones, more than 80% of them seen just once. The sequences come from PBMCs, collected from a glioma patient whose treatment included an IDH1 peptide vaccine. The source of these receptors is a man aged 35-49 years with glioma. Both conserved end residues are part of each CDR3. Fields, in order: clone size, J gene, D gene, V gene, CDR3 DNA, CDR3 protein. The D gene is left open where the match is weak. A clone size is listed for some rows: how often the clone was seen (once, few, many), or a class if it is expanded.

>NA|TRBJ1-2|TRBD1|TRBV19
TGTGCCAGTAGTATGGTTGACAGGGGGTTGTATGGCTACACCTTC
CASSMVDRGLYGYTF
>NA|TRBJ1-6|NA|TRBV27
TGTGCCAGCAGTTCCCATAATTCACCCCTCCACTTT
CASSSHNSPLHF
>once|TRBJ2-3|NA|TRBV9
TGTGCCAGCAGCGTAGGTGGTTGGACGGCCAGGGAGCGGGATACGCAGTATTTT
CASSVGGWTARERDTQYF
>NA|TRBJ1-1|NA|TRBV28
TGTGCCAGCAGTACAGGGTACACTGAAGCTTTCTTT
CASSTGYTEAFF
>few|TRBJ2-7|NA|TRBV7-9
TGTGCCAGCAGCCGGACGGATTCCTACGAGCAGTACTTC
CASSRTDSYEQYF
>NA|TRBJ2-7|NA|TRBV28
TGTGCCAGCAGGTTAAGACCGGGACGGGACTCCTACGAGCAGTACTTC
CASRLRPGRDSYEQYF
>NA|TRBJ2-7|NA|TRBV11-3
TGTGCCAGCAGCAGGGGGGGACCTACGTACGAGCAGTACTTC
CASSRGGPTYEQYF
>NA|TRBJ2-1|TRBD2|TRBV5-4
TGTGCCAGCACCGGGGAGGGCCCCAATGAGCAGTTCTTC
CASTGEGPNEQFF
>NA|TRBJ2-7|NA|TRBV30
TGTGCCTGGAGTCGGGACGCTTACGAGCAGTACTTC
CAWSRDAYEQYF
>NA|TRBJ1-2|TRBD1|TRBV25-1
TGTGCCAGTAGGGACAGGGGGCGAGGAGGCTACACCTTC
CASRDRGRGGYTF
>NA|TRBJ2-1|NA|TRBV4-1
TGCGCCAGCAGCCAAGTAATGGTCGTGACTGTTGAGCAGTTCTTC
CASSQVMVVTVEQFF
>NA|TRBJ2-1|TRBD2|TRBV5-1
TGCGCCAGTCAACACGGCGGGAGCTCCTACAATGAGCAGTTCTTC
CASQHGGSSYNEQFF
>once|TRBJ1-1|NA|TRBV5-1
TGCGCCAGCAGCTTCGCAGCTAAGAACACTGAAGCTTTCTTT
CASSFAAKNTEAFF
>NA|TRBJ2-4|TRBD1|TRBV19
TGTGCCAGTAGTATCGGACAGGGGATGGACATTCAGTACTTC
CASSIGQGMDIQYF
>few|TRBJ1-5|TRBD1|TRBV19
TGTGCCAGTAGTACCGGGACAGGGGGCAATCAGCCCCAGCATTTT
CASSTGTGGNQPQHF
>NA|TRBJ2-4|NA|TRBV27
TGTGCCAGCAGTTTAGACCAGGCCAAAAACATTCAGTACTTC
CASSLDQAKNIQYF
>NA|TRBJ1-1|TRBD1|TRBV15
TGTGCCACCAGCAGGGACAGGGACCCCAACACTGAAGCTTTCTTT
CATSRDRDPNTEAFF
>NA|TRBJ1-2|NA|TRBV6-5
TGTGCCAGCGGATCAGGGTACTATGGCTACACCTTC
CASGSGYYGYTF
>NA|TRBJ2-5|TRBD2|TRBV30
TGTGCCTGGAGTGTGAAGCGGGAGCAAGAGACCCAGTACTTC
CAWSVKREQETQYF
>NA|TRBJ2-3|NA|TRBV29-1
TGCAGCGTTCTAGGGGGGACATACACAGATACGCAGTATTTT
CSVLGGTYTDTQYF
>NA|TRBJ2-5|NA|TRBV5-6
TGTGCCAGCAGCGCGGAGGGAGAGTTTGATATTTTAATAGAGCAGTACTTC
CASSAEGEFDILIEQYF
>NA|TRBJ1-2|NA|TRBV7-2
TGTGCCAGCAGCTTAGGCAGTCTCTCGCGTGGCTACACCTTC
CASSLGSLSRGYTF
>NA|TRBJ2-7|NA|TRBV28
TGTGCCAGCAGTTTTCCGTTCCCCGGGGAGCAGTACTTC
CASSFPFPGEQYF
>NA|TRBJ2-1|TRBD2|TRBV7-2
TGTGCCAGCAGACTAGCGGGGGCAAATGAGCAGTTCTTC
CASRLAGANEQFF
>NA|TRBJ2-3|NA|TRBV6-4
TGTGCCTCTGCCCCAAAGGGTGCCACAGATACGCAGTATTTT
CASAPKGATDTQYF
>NA|TRBJ2-7|NA|TRBV5-6
TGTGCCAGCAGCTTGGAAGGCAGTCACCTATCCTACGAGCAGTACTTC
CASSLEGSHLSYEQYF
>NA|TRBJ2-7|TRBD1|TRBV6-5
TGTGCCAGCAGAAAGACAGGGACCAGGGAGCAGTACTTC
CASRKTGTREQYF
>NA|TRBJ2-7|NA|TRBV9
TGTGCCAGCGCAACCGGGACGGGAACCTACGAGCAGTACTTC
CASATGTGTYEQYF
>NA|TRBJ1-4|NA|TRBV5-4
TGTGCCAGCAGCTTGGGGCCGCGGACAGACGTAGTGAATAATGAAAAACTGTTTTTT
CASSLGPRTDVVNNEKLFF
>NA|TRBJ1-4|NA|TRBV13
TGTGCCAGCAGCTTACAGCTTGCAACTAATGAAAAACTGTTTTTT
CASSLQLATNEKLFF
>NA|TRBJ2-1|TRBD2|TRBV7-9
TGTGCCAGCAGTCGCACTAGCGGGAGTCGCAATGAGCAGTTCTTC
CASSRTSGSRNEQFF
>NA|TRBJ1-1|NA|TRBV30
TGTGCCTTAGCCCAAAAGAGGACTGAAGCTTTCTTT
CALAQKRTEAFF
>NA|TRBJ2-7|NA|TRBV30
TGTGCCTGGAGTGTACATAGCGTTTACGAGCAGTACTTC
CAWSVHSVYEQYF
>NA|TRBJ2-5|NA|TRBV6-1
TGTGCCAGCAGTTTACGGGGGGAGACCCAGTACTTC
CASSLRGETQYF
>NA|TRBJ2-2|NA|TRBV5-6
TGTGCCAGCAGCTTGCCCGGTGGGGACACCGGGGAGCTGTTTTTT
CASSLPGGDTGELFF
>NA|TRBJ2-7|TRBD2|TRBV4-3
TGCGCCAGCAGCCAAGAGGCTAGCGGGATATACGAGCAGTACTTC
CASSQEASGIYEQYF
>NA|TRBJ1-5|NA|TRBV6-5
TGTGCCAGCAGTTACGGTAGCAATCAGCCCCAGCATTTT
CASSYGSNQPQHF
>NA|TRBJ2-3|NA|TRBV7-2
TGTGCCAGCAGCCGGATGGGGCAAGATACGCAGTATTTT
CASSRMGQDTQYF
>once|TRBJ2-5|NA|TRBV19
TGTGCCAGTAGTTTCGGACAGATCCAAGAGACCCAGTACTTC
CASSFGQIQETQYF
>few|TRBJ2-1|NA|TRBV18
TGTGCCAGCTCACCAAGGTTCCCAGGGGAGGATGAGCAGTTCTTC
CASSPRFPGEDEQFF
>NA|TRBJ2-7|NA|TRBV18
TGTGCCAGCTCACCAGCAGGGAACGCTCCCTACGAGCAGTACTTC
CASSPAGNAPYEQYF